Listed here are 27 T cell receptor beta chains from one sample, sequenced in a study of T cell responses to AZD1222 COVID-19 vaccine (dated by TCRdb to the early 2020s). This sample's time point label indicates: baseline before first vaccination. The receptor library was made with the immunoSEQ multiplex PCR assay. Here the immuneACCESS table is served through TCRdb, limited to in-frame sequences with V and J called. Missing clones are a known gap in these copies; in checked studies unresolved V genes cover under half, and the rest lacks a known reason. Present in this sample are 100,000 or so clones, more than 75% of which were seen just once. 16% of the sample goes to the ten largest clones. The sample consisted of peripheral blood, taken on day 0 of AZD1222 vaccination. The receptors stem from an adult in good health.

The chain employs TRBV29-1 and TRBJ2-7, with 10 nucleotides matching TRBD1. J gave up 2 bases and V 7 bases, and 5 bases lay outside the gene matches. Germline lookup yields CDR1 SQVTM and CDR2 ANQGSEA. CDR3 length equals 13 residues. The CDR3 DNA follows: TGCAGCGCAACCGGGACAGGGGCCTACGAGCAGTACTTC. Translating gives CSATGTGAYEQYF.

The chain uses TRBV5-1 and TRBJ1-2, with 8 bases that match TRBD1. The CDR3 length is 14 residues. The germline gives CDR1 SGHRS, CDR2 YFSETQ. The ends lost 6 bases at V and 8 bases at J; junction bases unmatched: 12. The CDR3 region has the DNA TGCGCCAGCACCCGGGGACAGGCTAAAACGGGCTACACCTTC. Translated, it gives CASTRGQAKTGYTF.

In its sample, this clone was seen once. The rearrangement joins TRBV14 to TRBJ2-1; D possibly corresponds to TRBD1 (6 bases). CDR3 length: 15 amino acids. Germline assignment: CDR1 SGHDN and CDR2 FVKESK. The V and J ends lost 1 base and 7 bases respectively, with 14 bases between them. The CDR3 DNA sequence: TGTGCCAGCAGCCAAGGGCAGGGGAGTTGGAATGAGCAGTTCTTC. Protein: CASSQGQGSWNEQFF.

This rearrangement joins TRBV4-1 to TRBJ2-2; possibly TRBD2 for D (7 bases). Trimming stripped 3 bases from V and 4 bases from J, with 18 bases between. Germline V gene lookup returns CDR1 MGHRA and CDR2 YSYEKL. This CDR3 has 17 residues. The CDR3 DNA reads TGCGCCAGCAGCCAGGGTACACAGGGAGGGCTCACCGGGGAGCTGTTTTTT. This codes for CASSQGTQGGLTGELFF.

The chain joins TRBV3-1 (or the pseudogene TRBV3-2) to TRBJ2-7; D gene unclear. V lost 0 bases and J lost 4, with 4 bases in between. The germline CDR1 and CDR2 sequences are LGHDT and YNNKEL (reference sequence). The CDR3 contains 12 residues. The CDR3 spells CASSQESYEQYF. CDR3 bases: TGTGCCAGCAGCCAAGAATCTTACGAGCAGTACTTC.

This chain connects TRBV12-3 or TRBV12-4 to TRBJ1-2; no definite D call. The CDR3 extends over 13 amino acids. V was cut by 3 bases and J by 2 bases, with 7 bases left in between. Written as DNA, the CDR3 is TGTGCCAGCAGTTTTGGGGAGAACTATGGCTACACCTTC. Translated, it gives CASSFGENYGYTF.

This clone appeared a single time. The J gene is TRBJ2-7, the V gene TRBV5-6; 9 positions match TRBD2. CDR3 length: 19 residues. Looked up from germline, CDR1 is SGHDT and CDR2 is YYEEEE. Trimming took 0 bases from V and 5 from J; bases not matched to a gene: 18. CDR3 loop: CASSLGASGTLRDSDEQYF. Written as DNA, the CDR3 is TGTGCCAGCAGCTTGGGGGCTAGCGGGACACTCCGAGATAGCGACGAGCAGTACTTC.

The genes are TRBV28 and TRBJ2-2; no clear D. CDR1 and CDR2 from the germline V gene are MDHEN and SYDVKM. V shed 6 bases and J shed 6 bases, with 17 bases lying between them. CDR3 size: 15 residues. The CDR3 is CASSRDSSLAGELFF. The CDR3, as DNA: TGTGCCAGCAGCCGAGACTCAAGCCTCGCCGGGGAGCTGTTTTTT.

The CDR3 coding sequence is TGCAGCGTTCGCCCGGGACAGGGGGTTCGGGCTTTCTTT. Its protein is CSVRPGQGVRAFF. V and J are TRBV29-1 and TRBJ1-1; 11 nucleotides match TRBD1. V shed 5 bases, J shed 11 bases, and the junction held 10 bases outside the gene matches. CDR3 length equals 13 residues. Germline CDR1 and CDR2: SQVTM and ANQGSEA.

V gene TRBV7-3 combines with J gene TRBJ2-3; D gene ambiguous. The V gene's germline CDR1 is SGHTA and CDR2 FQGTGA. The CDR3 has 15 residues. The germline V and J ends were trimmed by 1 base and 2 bases, with 10 bases remaining between them. This CDR3 reads CASSLNGDTTDTQYF. The CDR3 coding sequence is TGTGCCAGCAGCTTAAATGGCGACACCACAGATACGCAGTATTTT.

The rearrangement links TRBV29-1 to TRBJ1-2; tentative D call: TRBD1 (5 bases). The V gene's germline CDR1 is SQVTM and CDR2 ANQGSEA. Trimming cost V 4 bases and J 5 bases, with 17 bases left between them. The CDR3 has 14 residues. The CDR3 region is CSVGGRGVGYGYTF. The CDR3 DNA reads as TGCAGCGTTGGCGGGCGGGGGGTTGGATATGGCTACACCTTC.

The rearrangement uses TRBV18 and TRBJ2-5, with TRBD1 identical over 9 bases. The germline V gene has CDR1 KGHSH and CDR2 LQKENI. V gave up 2 bases and J gave up 5 bases; unmatched junction bases: 12. The length of the CDR3 is 17 residues. The CDR3 protein is CASSPWGTGSLGETQYF. The CDR3 nucleotides are TGTGCCAGCTCACCATGGGGGACAGGGTCGCTCGGTGAGACCCAGTACTTC.

A few counts support this clone. V is TRBV11-2 and J is TRBJ2-7, with 11 bases lining up with TRBD2. There are 17 residues in the CDR3. Germline values: CDR1 SGHAT, CDR2 FQNNGV. V trimming: 5 bases; J trimming: 2 bases; junction bases outside the gene matches: 11. DNA of the CDR3: TGTGCCAGCAGCCCTATTAGCGGGAGGGCCAGGACCTACGAGCAGTACTTC. Its protein product is CASSPISGRARTYEQYF.

The chain couples TRBV6-5 to TRBJ1-1; possibly TRBD1 for D (5 bases). The germline V gene encodes CDR1 MNHEY and CDR2 SVGAGI. Trimming took 7 bases from V and 2 from J, leaving 17 bases between them. The CDR3 sequence is 15 residues long. CDR3 residues: CASTHRAGDNTEAFF. The CDR3 region has the DNA TGTGCCAGCACCCACCGGGCGGGGGATAACACTGAAGCTTTCTTT.

This chain joins TRBV6-5 and TRBJ1-2; TRBD1 might be the D (5 bases). The CDR3 totals 15 residues. With 4 bases removed from V and 7 bases from J, the gap between germline ends came to 19 bases. In germline, CDR1 is MNHEY, CDR2 SVGAGI. In DNA form, the CDR3 reads TGTGCCAGCAGTTCACCAGTGGGGGGGTCGTCTGGCTACACCTTC. This gives the protein CASSSPVGGSSGYTF.

The chain employs TRBV10-2 and TRBJ2-7; D possibly corresponds to TRBD2 (6 bases). The CDR3 sequence is 13 residues long. The V gene lost 3 bases and the J gene lost 4 bases, with 10 bases spanning the gap. CDR1 is WSHSY and CDR2 is SAAADI in the germline V gene. This CDR3 is CASSDRDWYEQYF. Here the CDR3 DNA reads TGCGCCAGCAGTGACCGGGACTGGTACGAGCAGTACTTC.

The chain links TRBV30 to TRBJ2-7, with D uncertain. V was pared by 0 bases and J by 3 bases, with 3 bases between. The CDR3 is 11 residues long. Germline V gene sequence: CDR1 GTSNPN, CDR2 SVGIG (reference sequence). CDR3 residues: CAWSVYYEQYF. The CDR3 region has the DNA TGTGCCTGGAGTGTTTACTACGAGCAGTACTTC.

This chain connects TRBV6-2 or TRBV6-3 to TRBJ1-1; weak D call: TRBD1 (5 bases). V was cut by 0 bases and J by 1 base, with 9 bases left in between. The CDR3 contains 15 residues. Per the germline V gene, CDR1 is MNHEY and CDR2 is SVGEGT. CDR3 coding DNA: TGTGCCAGCAGTTACTCGACAGTAAAGAACACTGAAGCTTTCTTT. It translates to CASSYSTVKNTEAFF.

V gene TRBV7-9 combines with J gene TRBJ1-2; D call uncertain. CDR1 and CDR2 from the germline V gene are SEHNR and FQNEAQ (reference sequence). The germline V and J ends were trimmed by 5 bases and 0 bases, with 13 bases remaining between them. CDR3 size: 15 residues. DNA of the CDR3: TGTGCCAGCAGCCTACCGGAGGATACTAACTATGGCTACACCTTC. Translation gives CASSLPEDTNYGYTF.

DNA for the CDR3: TGTGCCGCCGGACTAGCGGGAGGGCCCGGCACCGGGGAGCTGTTTTTT. Encoded protein: CAAGLAGGPGTGELFF. The chain has TRBV24-1 and TRBJ2-2; 15 positions agree with TRBD2. Unmatched junction bases numbered 8, after V lost 12 bases and J lost 4 bases. The V gene's germline CDR1 is KGHDR and CDR2 SFDVKD. The CDR3 totals 16 residues.

This clone appeared a single time. CDR3 coding DNA: TGCAGCGTTGCCTTTCAAGCGGGAGGGGGAGAGACCCAGTACTTC. This encodes CSVAFQAGGGETQYF. This chain uses TRBV29-1 with TRBJ2-5; 10 bases agree with TRBD2. V lost 4 bases and J lost 4; bases outside the gene matches: 9. This CDR3 spans 15 amino acids. Germline V gives CDR1 SQVTM, CDR2 ANQGSEA.

The chain has TRBV12-3 or TRBV12-4 and TRBJ1-5; D gene uncertain. The V and J ends lost 2 bases and 13 bases respectively, with 12 bases between them. The CDR3 consists of 12 residues. The CDR3 DNA reads TGTGCCAGCAGTTTAAGGGTGGGCAGACAGCATTTT. Residues: CASSLRVGRQHF.

The CDR3 here is CASSPPLGLAGSEQYF. In DNA form, the CDR3 reads TGTGCCAGCTCACCACCTTTGGGACTAGCGGGAAGCGAGCAGTACTTC. The chain uses TRBV18 and TRBJ2-7; 13 nucleotides line up with TRBD2. Germline V CDR1 and CDR2: KGHSH, LQKENI. Losses at the gene ends were 0 bases for V and 6 bases for J; bases not matched to a gene: 5. The length of the CDR3 is 16 residues. The variable domain in full, completed from reference TRBV18 and TRBJ2-7, reads NAGVMQNPRHLVRRRGQEARLRCSPMKGHSHVYWYRQLPEEGLKFMVYLQKENIIDESGMPKERFSAEFPKEGPSILRIQQVVRGDSAAYFCASSPPLGLAGSEQYFGPGTRLTVT.

This chain uses TRBV7-8 with TRBJ2-3; 13 bases align to TRBD2. CDR1 and CDR2 from the germline V gene are SGHVS and FQNEAQ. The J segment lost 6 bases and the V segment lost 1 base, leaving 4 bases of the junction unmatched. The CDR3 is made up of 16 amino acids. The CDR3 nucleotides read TGTGCCAGCAGCTTAGAACTAGCGGGAGGGGGGGATACGCAGTATTTT. Translation: CASSLELAGGGDTQYF.

The chain couples TRBV7-2 to TRBJ2-1; 15 nucleotides line up with TRBD2. Losses at the gene ends were 5 bases for V and 0 bases for J; bases not matched to a gene: 8. In germline, CDR1 is SGHTA, CDR2 FQGNSA. There are 19 residues in the CDR3. CDR3 amino acids: CASSPGLAGGPGSYNEQFF. CDR3 nucleotide sequence: TGTGCCAGCAGCCCCGGACTAGCGGGAGGGCCGGGCTCCTACAATGAGCAGTTCTTC.

V and J are TRBV12-3 or TRBV12-4 and TRBJ2-1; no clear D. The CDR3 spans 10 residues. Trimming removed 6 bases at V and 7 bases at J, with 4 bases between. CDR3 region: CASRRNEQFF. DNA for the CDR3: TGTGCCAGCAGGAGGAATGAGCAGTTCTTC.

V and J are TRBV2 and TRBJ1-1, with TRBD1 as a possible D gene (5 bases). Germline V gives CDR1 SNHLY, CDR2 FYNNEI. The CDR3 spans 14 residues. The V end lost 2 bases, the J end lost 11 bases, and 18 bases lay between the germline ends. CDR3 nucleotide sequence: TGTGCCAGCAGTGAATCGTCCAGGGAGGGCCCGGCTTTCTTT. Translation gives CASSESSREGPAFF.